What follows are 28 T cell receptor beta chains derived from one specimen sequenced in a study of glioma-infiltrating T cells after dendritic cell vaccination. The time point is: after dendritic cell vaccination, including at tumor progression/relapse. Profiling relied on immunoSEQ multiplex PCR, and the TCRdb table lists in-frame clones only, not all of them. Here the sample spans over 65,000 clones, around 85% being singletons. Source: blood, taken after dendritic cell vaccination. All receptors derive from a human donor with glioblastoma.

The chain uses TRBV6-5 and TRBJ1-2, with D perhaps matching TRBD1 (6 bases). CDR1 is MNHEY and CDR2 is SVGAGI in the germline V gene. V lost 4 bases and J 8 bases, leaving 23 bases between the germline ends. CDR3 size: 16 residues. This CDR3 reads CASSFSSSGTPLGYTF. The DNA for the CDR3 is TGTGCCAGCAGTTTTTCGTCATCCGGGACACCCTTAGGCTACACCTTC.

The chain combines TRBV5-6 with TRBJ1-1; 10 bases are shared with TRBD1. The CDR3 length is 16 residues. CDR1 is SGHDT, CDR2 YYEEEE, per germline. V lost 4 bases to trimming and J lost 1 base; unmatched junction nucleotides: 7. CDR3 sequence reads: CASSRPGTGANTEAFF. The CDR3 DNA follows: TGTGCCAGCAGCCGTCCCGGGACAGGGGCGAACACTGAAGCTTTCTTT.

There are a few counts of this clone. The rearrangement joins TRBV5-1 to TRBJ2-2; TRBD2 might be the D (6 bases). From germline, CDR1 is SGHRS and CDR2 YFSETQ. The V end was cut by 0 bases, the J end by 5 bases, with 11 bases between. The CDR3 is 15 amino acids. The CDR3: CASSLGGARTGELFF. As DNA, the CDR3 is TGCGCCAGCAGCTTGGGCGGGGCGAGGACCGGGGAGCTGTTTTTT.

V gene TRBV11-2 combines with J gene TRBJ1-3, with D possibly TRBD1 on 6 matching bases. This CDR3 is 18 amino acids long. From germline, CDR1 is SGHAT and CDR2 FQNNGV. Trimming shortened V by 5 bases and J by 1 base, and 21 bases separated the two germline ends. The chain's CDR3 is CASSPTWEGGRSGNTIYF. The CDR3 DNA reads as TGTGCCAGCAGCCCCACCTGGGAAGGGGGAAGGTCTGGAAACACCATATATTTT.

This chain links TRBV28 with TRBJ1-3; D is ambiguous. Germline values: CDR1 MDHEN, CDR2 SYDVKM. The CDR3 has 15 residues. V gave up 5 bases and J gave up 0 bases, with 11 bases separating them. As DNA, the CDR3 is TGTGCCAGCAGTGCCCTGAGGGTCTCTGGAAACACCATATATTTT. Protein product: CASSALRVSGNTIYF.

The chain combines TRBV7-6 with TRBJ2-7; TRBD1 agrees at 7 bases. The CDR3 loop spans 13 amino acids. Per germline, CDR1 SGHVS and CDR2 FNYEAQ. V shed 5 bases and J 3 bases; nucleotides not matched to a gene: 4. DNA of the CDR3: TGTGCCAGCAGCCCGGACAGGAGCTACGAGCAGTACTTC. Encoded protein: CASSPDRSYEQYF.

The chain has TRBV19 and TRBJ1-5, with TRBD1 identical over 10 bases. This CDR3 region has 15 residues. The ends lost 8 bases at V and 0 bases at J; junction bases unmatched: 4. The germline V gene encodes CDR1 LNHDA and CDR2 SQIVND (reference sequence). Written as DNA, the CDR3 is TGTGCCAGTGCCCGGGACAGGGGTAGCAATCAGCCCCAGCATTTT. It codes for CASARDRGSNQPQHF. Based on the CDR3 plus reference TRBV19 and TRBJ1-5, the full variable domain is DGGITQSPKYLFRKEGQNVTLSCEQNLNHDAMYWYRQDPGQGLRLIYYSQIVNDFQKGDIAEGYSVSREKKESFPLTVTSAQKNPTAFYLCASARDRGSNQPQHFGDGTRLSIL.

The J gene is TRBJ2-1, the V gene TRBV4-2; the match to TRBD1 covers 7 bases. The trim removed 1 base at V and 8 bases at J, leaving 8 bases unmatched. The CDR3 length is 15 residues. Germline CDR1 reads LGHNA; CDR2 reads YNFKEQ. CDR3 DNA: TGTGCCAGCAGCCAAGGCAGGGGGACATCCGATGAGCAGTTCTTC. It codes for CASSQGRGTSDEQFF.

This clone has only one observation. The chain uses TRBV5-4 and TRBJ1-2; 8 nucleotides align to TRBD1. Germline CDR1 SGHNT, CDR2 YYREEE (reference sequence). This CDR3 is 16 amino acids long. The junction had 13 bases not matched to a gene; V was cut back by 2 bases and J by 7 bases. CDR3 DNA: TGTGCCAGCAGCTTACCAGGGAACCAGGGGGCTTTTGGCTACACCTTC. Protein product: CASSLPGNQGAFGYTF.

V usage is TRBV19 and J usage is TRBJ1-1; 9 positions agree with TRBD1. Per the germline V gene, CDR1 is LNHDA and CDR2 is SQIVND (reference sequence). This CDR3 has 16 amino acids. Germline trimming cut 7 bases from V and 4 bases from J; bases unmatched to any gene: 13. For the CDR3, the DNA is TGTGCCAGTAAGCAGGGACAGGGTATCTCGAGCACTGAAGCTTTCTTT. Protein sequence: CASKQGQGISSTEAFF.

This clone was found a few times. The CDR3 spells CASSLVFGTGGSYNEQFF. In DNA form, the CDR3 reads TGTGCCAGCAGCTTAGTGTTTGGGACAGGGGGCTCCTACAATGAGCAGTTCTTC. The rearrangement uses TRBV7-2 and TRBJ2-1; 11 bases match TRBD1. This CDR3 has 18 amino acids. V lost 1 base, J lost 0 bases, and 5 bases stayed unmatched. From germline, CDR1 is SGHTA and CDR2 FQGNSA.

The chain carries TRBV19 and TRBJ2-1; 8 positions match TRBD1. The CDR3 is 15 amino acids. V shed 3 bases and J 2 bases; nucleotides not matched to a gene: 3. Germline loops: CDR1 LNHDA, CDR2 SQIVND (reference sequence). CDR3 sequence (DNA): TGTGCCAGTAGTATTAAACAGGGGGCCTACAATGAGCAGTTCTTC. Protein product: CASSIKQGAYNEQFF.

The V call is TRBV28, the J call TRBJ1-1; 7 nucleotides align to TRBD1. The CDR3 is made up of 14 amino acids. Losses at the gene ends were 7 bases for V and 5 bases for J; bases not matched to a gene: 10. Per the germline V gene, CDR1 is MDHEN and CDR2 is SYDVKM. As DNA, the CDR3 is TGTGCCAGCATTCTGACAGGGACCGGAACTGAAGCTTTCTTT. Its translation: CASILTGTGTEAFF.

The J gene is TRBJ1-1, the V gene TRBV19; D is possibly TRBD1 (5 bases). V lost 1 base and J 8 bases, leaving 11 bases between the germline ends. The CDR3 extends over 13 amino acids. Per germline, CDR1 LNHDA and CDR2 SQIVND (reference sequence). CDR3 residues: CASSIGGEREAFF. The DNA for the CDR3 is TGTGCCAGTAGTATAGGGGGGGAGAGGGAAGCTTTCTTT.

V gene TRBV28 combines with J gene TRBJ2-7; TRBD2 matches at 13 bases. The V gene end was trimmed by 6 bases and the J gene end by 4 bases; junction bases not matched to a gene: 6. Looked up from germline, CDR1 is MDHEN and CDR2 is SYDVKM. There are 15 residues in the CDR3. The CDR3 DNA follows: TGTGCCAGCAGACCTGGACTAGCGGGAGCGTACGAGCAGTACTTC. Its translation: CASRPGLAGAYEQYF.

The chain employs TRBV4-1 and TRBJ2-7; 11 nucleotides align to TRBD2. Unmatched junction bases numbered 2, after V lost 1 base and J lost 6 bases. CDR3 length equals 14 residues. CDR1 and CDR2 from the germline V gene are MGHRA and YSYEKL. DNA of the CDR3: TGCGCCAGCAGCCAAGCTAGCGGGAGGCCCGAGCAGTACTTC. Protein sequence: CASSQASGRPEQYF.

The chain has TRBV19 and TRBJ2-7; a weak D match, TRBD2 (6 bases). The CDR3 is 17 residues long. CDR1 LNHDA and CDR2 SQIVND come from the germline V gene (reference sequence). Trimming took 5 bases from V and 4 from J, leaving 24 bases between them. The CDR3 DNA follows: TGTGCCAGTAGTCCGGGGGAGTATGCGGGGTCCGGGTACGAGCAGTACTTC. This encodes CASSPGEYAGSGYEQYF.

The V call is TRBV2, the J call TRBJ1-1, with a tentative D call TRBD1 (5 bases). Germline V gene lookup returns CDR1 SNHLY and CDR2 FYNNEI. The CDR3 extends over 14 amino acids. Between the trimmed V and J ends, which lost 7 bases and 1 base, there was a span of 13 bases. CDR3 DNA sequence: TGTGCCAGCAAACAGGACTACAGGAACACTGAAGCTTTCTTT. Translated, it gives CASKQDYRNTEAFF.

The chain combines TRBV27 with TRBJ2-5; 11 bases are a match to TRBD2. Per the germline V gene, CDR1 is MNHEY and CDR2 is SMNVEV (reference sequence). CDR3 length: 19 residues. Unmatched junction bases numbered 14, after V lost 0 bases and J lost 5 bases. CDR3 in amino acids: CASSLSAVAGGPDKETQYF. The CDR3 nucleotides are TGTGCCAGCAGTTTATCGGCGGTAGCGGGGGGGCCGGATAAGGAGACCCAGTACTTC.

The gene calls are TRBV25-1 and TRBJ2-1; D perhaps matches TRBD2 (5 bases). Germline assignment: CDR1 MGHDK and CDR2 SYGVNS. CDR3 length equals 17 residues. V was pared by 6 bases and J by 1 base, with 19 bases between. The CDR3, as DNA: TGTGCCAGCAGGGCCGGGCTCGCCGGGGAATCCTACAATGAGCAGTTCTTC. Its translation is CASRAGLAGESYNEQFF. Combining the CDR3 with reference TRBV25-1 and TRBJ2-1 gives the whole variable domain EADIYQTPRYLVIGTGKKITLECSQTMGHDKMYWYQQDPGMELHLIHYSYGVNSTEKGDLSSESTVSRIRTEHFPLTLESARPSHTSQYLCASRAGLAGESYNEQFFGPGTRLTVL.

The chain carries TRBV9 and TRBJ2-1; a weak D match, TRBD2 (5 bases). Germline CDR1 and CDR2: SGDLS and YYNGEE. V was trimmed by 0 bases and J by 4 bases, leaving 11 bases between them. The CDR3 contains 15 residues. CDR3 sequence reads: CASSVEIQRYNEQFF. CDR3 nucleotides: TGTGCCAGCAGCGTAGAGATCCAGCGGTACAATGAGCAGTTCTTC.

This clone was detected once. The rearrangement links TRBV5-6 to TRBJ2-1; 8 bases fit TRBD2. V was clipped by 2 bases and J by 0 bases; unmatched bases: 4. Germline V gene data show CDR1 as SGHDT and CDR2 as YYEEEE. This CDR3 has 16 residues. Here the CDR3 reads CASSLSGGYSYNEQFF. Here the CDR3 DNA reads TGTGCCAGCAGCTTAAGCGGGGGCTACTCCTACAATGAGCAGTTCTTC.

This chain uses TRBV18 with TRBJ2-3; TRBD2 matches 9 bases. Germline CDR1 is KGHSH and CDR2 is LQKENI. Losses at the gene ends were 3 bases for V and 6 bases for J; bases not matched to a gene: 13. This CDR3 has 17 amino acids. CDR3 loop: CASSPASPAGGDDTQYF. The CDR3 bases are TGTGCCAGCTCACCCGCAAGCCCAGCGGGAGGAGACGATACGCAGTATTTT.

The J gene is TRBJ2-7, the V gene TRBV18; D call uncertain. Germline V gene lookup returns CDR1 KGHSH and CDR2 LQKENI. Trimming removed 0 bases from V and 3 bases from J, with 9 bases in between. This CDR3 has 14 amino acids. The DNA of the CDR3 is TGTGCCAGCTCACCACCAAACACTATCTACGAGCAGTACTTC. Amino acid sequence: CASSPPNTIYEQYF.

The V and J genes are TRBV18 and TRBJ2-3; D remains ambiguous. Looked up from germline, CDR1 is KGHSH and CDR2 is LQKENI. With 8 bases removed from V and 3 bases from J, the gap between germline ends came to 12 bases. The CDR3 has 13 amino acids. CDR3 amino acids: CASLRGVTDTQYF. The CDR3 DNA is TGTGCCAGCCTTCGAGGTGTTACAGATACGCAGTATTTT.

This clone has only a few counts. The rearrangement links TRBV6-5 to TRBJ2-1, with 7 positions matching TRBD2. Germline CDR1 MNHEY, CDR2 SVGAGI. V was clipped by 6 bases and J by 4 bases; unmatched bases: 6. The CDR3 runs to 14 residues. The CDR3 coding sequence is TGTGCCAGCAGCCGCGGGGGAGAGTACAATGAGCAGTTCTTC. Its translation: CASSRGGEYNEQFF.

CDR3 in amino acids: CAIKGTGSGADTQYF. The CDR3 coding sequence is TGTGCCATCAAGGGGACAGGGTCGGGGGCAGATACGCAGTATTTT. The chain couples TRBV10-3 to TRBJ2-3, with 9 bases lining up with TRBD1. CDR3 size: 15 residues. Germline assignment: CDR1 ENHRY and CDR2 SYGVKD. The V gene end was trimmed by 7 bases and the J gene end by 4 bases; junction bases not matched to a gene: 9.

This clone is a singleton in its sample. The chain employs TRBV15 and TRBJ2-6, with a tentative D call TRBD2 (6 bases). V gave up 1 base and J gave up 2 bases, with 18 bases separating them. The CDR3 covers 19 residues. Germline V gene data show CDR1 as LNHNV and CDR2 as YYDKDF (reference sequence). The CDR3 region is CATSRGPGPGGAGANVLTF. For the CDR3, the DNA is TGTGCCACCAGCAGAGGACCCGGGCCTGGAGGGGCTGGGGCCAACGTCCTGACTTTC. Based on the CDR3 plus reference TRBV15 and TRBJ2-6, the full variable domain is DAMVIQNPRYQVTQFGKPVTLSCSQTLNHNVMYWYQQKSSQAPKLLFHYYDKDFNNEADTPDNFQSRRPNTSFCFLDIRSPGLGDTAMYLCATSRGPGPGGAGANVLTFGAGSRLTVL.